These 14 T cell receptor beta chains came from one sample sequenced in a study of cytomegalovirus exposure and HLA in healthy donors. The PCR had 60 Vbeta and 13 Jbeta primers. Generated by immunoSEQ multiplex PCR, the TCRdb table keeps only in-frame clones and is missing some. The data contain tens of thousands of clones, under 80% of them singletons. Sequenced sample: PBMCs. The source of these receptors is a male donor in good health and CMV-seropositive.

The chain has TRBV6-1 and TRBJ1-4; 7 nucleotides match TRBD1. There are 15 residues in the CDR3. Germline CDR1 and CDR2: MNHNS and SASEGT. The V and J ends lost 10 bases and 5 bases, in that order; junction bases with no gene match: 13. In nucleotides, the CDR3 is TGTGCCACCGGACCCTGGACAGGCGAAAATGAAAAACTGTTTTTT. Protein: CATGPWTGENEKLFF.

The V call is TRBV7-3, the J call TRBJ2-7; 7 positions agree with TRBD1. This CDR3 is 15 amino acids long. V shed 1 base and J 6 bases; nucleotides not matched to a gene: 9. The germline gives CDR1 SGHTA, CDR2 FQGTGA. The CDR3 loop is CASSLRTGVLREQYF. CDR3 in DNA: TGTGCCAGCAGCTTAAGAACAGGGGTTCTACGCGAGCAGTACTTC.

The J gene is TRBJ2-7, the V gene TRBV7-2, with a possible D match to TRBD2 (6 bases). The CDR3 contains 13 residues. In germline, CDR1 is SGHTA, CDR2 FQGNSA. V lost 8 bases, J lost 2 bases, and 13 bases lay in between. The DNA for the CDR3 is TGTGCCAGCCGAATTAGCGGAGCCTACGAGCAGTACTTC. Amino acid sequence: CASRISGAYEQYF.

The gene calls are TRBV28 and TRBJ1-2; 8 bases match TRBD1. J lost 0 bases, V lost 6 bases, and 18 bases had no gene match. Germline CDR1 reads MDHEN; CDR2 reads SYDVKM. The CDR3 contains 19 residues. CDR3: CASSPKRWDRRNPNYGYTF. DNA of the CDR3: TGTGCCAGCAGCCCTAAACGTTGGGACAGGCGTAACCCTAACTATGGCTACACCTTC.

The V and J genes are TRBV30 and TRBJ1-4, with D possibly being TRBD1 (5 bases). In germline, CDR1 is GTSNPN, CDR2 SVGIG (reference sequence). The CDR3 length is 17 residues. V was cut by 0 bases and J by 4 bases, with 18 bases left in between. CDR3 sequence reads: CAWSVIQVGRFNEKLFF. DNA of the CDR3: TGTGCCTGGAGTGTAATACAGGTCGGACGGTTTAATGAAAAACTGTTTTTT.

The chain recombines TRBV6-6 with TRBJ2-7; TRBD1 matches at 8 bases. The CDR3 is 15 amino acids. With V trimmed by 4 bases and J by 0 bases, 5 bases remained unmatched. Germline-derived CDR1 and CDR2 are MNHNY and SVGAGI (reference sequence). CDR3 sequence (DNA): TGTGCCAGCAGTTCCTGGGACAGGAGCTCCTACGAGCAGTACTTC. This codes for CASSSWDRSSYEQYF.

This clone was recorded a few times. J is TRBJ2-2 and V is TRBV11-3; 7 bases fit TRBD2. V gave up 5 bases and J gave up 0 bases; unmatched junction bases: 3. Per the germline V gene, CDR1 is SGHNT and CDR2 is YENEEA. CDR3 length equals 15 residues. The CDR3 bases are TGTGCCAGCAGCCGAGCGGGAACGAACACCGGGGAGCTGTTTTTT. It yields the protein CASSRAGTNTGELFF. Variable domain in full (rest from reference TRBV11-3 and TRBJ2-2): EAGVVQSPRYKIIEKKQPVAFWCNPISGHNTLYWYLQNLGQGPELLIRYENEEAVDDSQLPKDRFSAERLKGVDSTLKIQPAELGDSAVYLCASSRAGTNTGELFFGEGSRLTVL.

The V call is TRBV27, the J call TRBJ1-4; tentative D call: TRBD1 (6 bases). There are 17 residues in the CDR3. The V gene lost 0 bases and the J gene lost 6 bases, with 17 bases spanning the gap. Germline-derived CDR1 and CDR2 are MNHEY and SMNVEV (reference sequence). The CDR3 DNA is TGTGCCAGCAGTTTATCGGGTCCAACAGGGTCCCATGAAAAACTGTTTTTT. It translates to CASSLSGPTGSHEKLFF.

The CDR3 sequence is CASSFAAPCSGNTIYF. CDR3 DNA sequence: TGCGCCAGCAGCTTCGCAGCGCCTTGCTCTGGAAACACCATATATTTT. The chain joins TRBV5-1 to TRBJ1-3; the D is unclear. CDR3 length equals 16 residues. Germline V gives CDR1 SGHRS, CDR2 YFSETQ. The V end was cut by 2 bases, the J end by 0 bases, with 12 bases between. Full variable domain (outside the CDR3, taken from reference TRBV5-1 and TRBJ1-3): KAGVTQTPRYLIKTRGQQVTLSCSPISGHRSVSWYQQTPGQGLQFLFEYFSETQRNKGNFPGRFSGRQFSNSRSEMNVSTLELGDSALYLCASSFAAPCSGNTIYFGEGSWLTVV.

This chain uses TRBV7-3 with TRBJ2-1; 8 nucleotides line up with TRBD2. CDR3 length: 16 amino acids. V was pared by 5 bases and J by 5 bases, with 11 bases of the junction left unmatched. CDR1 and CDR2 (germline): SGHTA, FQGTGA. CDR3 sequence reads: CASSRTGGGYNNEQFF. CDR3 coding DNA: TGTGCCAGCAGCCGAACGGGAGGGGGATACAACAATGAGCAGTTCTTC.

The rearrangement uses TRBV7-2 and TRBJ1-6; D is unclear. V lost 5 bases and J lost 12, with 11 bases in between. The CDR3 has 12 residues. Germline V gene sequence: CDR1 SGHTA, CDR2 FQGNSA. DNA for the CDR3: TGTGCCAGCAGCCCCCGGAGGGAACCCCTCCACTTT. It translates to CASSPRREPLHF.

This chain joins TRBV5-5 and TRBJ2-7; a possible D gene is TRBD1 (5 bases). The CDR3 consists of 18 residues. The V gene's germline CDR1 is SGHKS and CDR2 YYEKEE (reference sequence). Deletions cut 4 bases from V and 0 bases from J, with 23 bases between. In nucleotides, the CDR3 is TGTGCCAGCAGCCGCTCCGCGTCGACAGTCTCCCACTCCTACGAGCAGTACTTC. Translated: CASSRSASTVSHSYEQYF.

This chain connects TRBV27 to TRBJ2-1; TRBD1 might be the D (6 bases). The CDR3 is 12 residues long. The V gene's germline CDR1 is MNHEY and CDR2 SMNVEV (reference sequence). Trimming pared 2 bases from V and 9 bases from J, leaving 8 bases between. DNA for the CDR3: TGTGCCAGCAGTTTAACAGGGTCTGAGCAGTTCTTC. Protein: CASSLTGSEQFF.

The V and J genes are TRBV7-2 and TRBJ2-7; weak D call: TRBD1 (6 bases). V was pared by 1 base and J by 4 bases, with 14 bases between. Germline V CDR1 and CDR2: SGHTA, FQGNSA. The CDR3 length is 15 residues. This CDR3 reads CASSLGQGTRYEQYF. The DNA of the CDR3 is TGTGCCAGCAGCTTAGGGCAGGGGACGCGTTACGAGCAGTACTTC. Full variable domain (outside the CDR3, taken from reference TRBV7-2 and TRBJ2-7): GAGVSQSPSNKVTEKGKDVELRCDPISGHTALYWYRQSLGQGLEFLIYFQGNSAPDKSGLPSDRFSAERTGGSVSTLTIQRTQQEDSAVYLCASSLGQGTRYEQYFGPGTRLTVT.